These 28 T cell receptor beta chains were sequenced from one sample in a study of T cell responses to AZD1222 COVID-19 vaccine. This table comes from immunoSEQ multiplex PCR, and its TCRdb copy is limited to in-frame clones, with some not included. The sample records approximately 89,000 clones, around nine tenths being singletons. Sequenced material: peripheral blood, taken on day 0 of AZD1222 vaccination. Source of these receptors: an adult in good health.

This sequence joins TRBV4-1 and TRBJ2-3; 9 nucleotides align to TRBD1. J lost 4 bases, V lost 3 bases, and 5 bases had no gene match. CDR3 size: 15 residues. Germline lookup yields CDR1 MGHRA and CDR2 YSYEKL. CDR3 DNA: TGCGCCAGCAGCCAGTATACAGGGGGCGCAGATACGCAGTATTTT. Residues: CASSQYTGGADTQYF.

The sample holds one count of this clone. The gene calls are TRBV2 and TRBJ2-5, with 8 bases fitting TRBD2. This CDR3 spans 15 amino acids. V gave up 4 bases and J gave up 2 bases; unmatched junction bases: 6. The germline gives CDR1 SNHLY, CDR2 FYNNEI. The CDR3 DNA reads as TGTGCCAGCAGTGTGGAGGGACTAGGACAAGAGACCCAGTACTTC. Amino acid sequence: CASSVEGLGQETQYF. The whole variable domain, remainder taken from reference TRBV2 and TRBJ2-5, is EPEVTQTPSHQVTQMGQEVILRCVPISNHLYFYWYRQILGQKVEFLVSFYNNEISEKSEIFDDQFSVERPDGSNFTLKIRSTKLEDSAMYFCASSVEGLGQETQYFGPGTRLLVL.

The chain is built from TRBV30 and TRBJ2-3, with TRBD2 matching over 8 bases. Per the germline V gene, CDR1 is GTSNPN and CDR2 is SVGIG (reference sequence). This CDR3 region has 16 residues. After removal of 0 bases from V and 3 bases from J, the junction contained 8 bases not matched to a gene. In DNA, the CDR3 is TGTGCCTGGAGTGTACCAGTCGGGGGGGGGACAGATACGCAGTATTTT. Protein product: CAWSVPVGGGTDTQYF.

This clone came up a few times. This chain connects TRBV10-3 to TRBJ1-5; no clear D gene. Trimming cost V 6 bases and J 2 bases, with 8 bases left between them. Germline CDR1 ENHRY, CDR2 SYGVKD. This CDR3 has 13 amino acids. The CDR3, as DNA: TGTGCCATCAGGGTAAATGGCAATCAGCCCCAGCATTTT. Translated: CAIRVNGNQPQHF.

This clone has a handful of counts. CDR3 bases: TGTGCCAGCACTCCTGACCGGGACACCTATGGCTACACCTTC. Its protein is CASTPDRDTYGYTF. The chain uses TRBV25-1 and TRBJ1-2; tentative D call: TRBD1 (6 bases). The length of the CDR3 is 14 residues. CDR1 is MGHDK, CDR2 SYGVNS, per germline. V lost 7 bases and J lost 4, with 16 bases in between.

The chain employs TRBV5-1 and TRBJ1-5; 7 bases line up with TRBD1. Germline loops: CDR1 SGHRS, CDR2 YFSETQ. The CDR3 totals 15 residues. V shed 4 bases and J 2 bases; nucleotides not matched to a gene: 6. The CDR3 here is CASSPSTGGNQPQHF. CDR3 sequence (DNA): TGCGCCAGCAGCCCGTCCACAGGGGGCAATCAGCCCCAGCATTTT.

The genes are TRBV7-9 and TRBJ1-5; D is uncertain. This CDR3 comprises 13 residues. Germline V gene data show CDR1 as SEHNR and CDR2 as FQNEAQ (reference sequence). The V end lost 5 bases, the J end lost 6 bases, and 11 bases lay between the germline ends. Here the CDR3 reads CASSRVLGQPQHF. The DNA for the CDR3 is TGTGCCAGCAGCCGTGTGTTGGGTCAGCCCCAGCATTTT.

This chain uses TRBV20-1 with TRBJ2-7; D possibly uses TRBD1 or TRBD2 (7 bases each). There are 11 residues in the CDR3. Germline values: CDR1 DFQATT, CDR2 SNEGSKA (reference sequence). Trimming removed 3 bases at V and 11 bases at J, with 14 bases between. CDR3 nucleotides: TGCAGTGCTAGCGTCAGGGGGGGAGAGTACTTC. Translation gives CSASVRGGEYF.

The rearrangement uses TRBV18 and TRBJ2-7; D is unclear. CDR3 length: 11 residues. The germline gives CDR1 KGHSH, CDR2 LQKENI. V shed 3 bases and J shed 5 bases, with 5 bases lying between them. CDR3 DNA: TGTGCCAGCTCACCGAGAGACGAGCAGTACTTC. Protein product: CASSPRDEQYF. The whole variable domain, remainder taken from reference TRBV18 and TRBJ2-7, is NAGVMQNPRHLVRRRGQEARLRCSPMKGHSHVYWYRQLPEEGLKFMVYLQKENIIDESGMPKERFSAEFPKEGPSILRIQQVVRGDSAAYFCASSPRDEQYFGPGTRLTVT.

The genes are TRBV7-8 and TRBJ1-1; no definite D call. The germline V and J ends were trimmed by 1 base and 5 bases, with 8 bases remaining between them. CDR3 size: 13 residues. Germline V gene data show CDR1 as SGHVS and CDR2 as FQNEAQ. Written as DNA, the CDR3 is TGTGCCAGCAGCTTAGAGGGAGTAACTGAAGCTTTCTTT. Its translation: CASSLEGVTEAFF.

J is TRBJ2-7 and V is TRBV4-1; D is unresolved. This CDR3 contains 15 residues. The germline CDR1 and CDR2 sequences are MGHRA and YSYEKL. V dropped 1 base and J dropped 4 bases, with 14 bases sitting between them. CDR3 nucleotides: TGCGCCAGCAGCCAAGCCGTCAGTAGGGATTACGAGCAGTACTTC. Translated, it gives CASSQAVSRDYEQYF.

This chain links TRBV5-1 with TRBJ1-2; D call uncertain. This CDR3 has 13 amino acids. The germline gives CDR1 SGHRS, CDR2 YFSETQ. V was trimmed by 4 bases and J by 6 bases, leaving 13 bases between them. The DNA for the CDR3 is TGCGCCAGCAGCCAAGGACGGATTGATGGCTACACCTTC. The encoded protein is CASSQGRIDGYTF.

V is TRBV7-9 and J is TRBJ1-1; 7 bases line up with TRBD1. Germline V lookup: CDR1 SEHNR, CDR2 FQNEAQ (reference sequence). This CDR3 spans 19 amino acids. The J segment lost 1 base and the V segment lost 5 bases, leaving 19 bases of the junction unmatched. As DNA, the CDR3 is TGTGCCAGCAGCCCGACGTCGTGGGATGGGACAGCGAGGAACACTGAAGCTTTCTTT. Amino acids: CASSPTSWDGTARNTEAFF.

The DNA of the CDR3 is TGTGCCAGCAGCGTAGATGTTCAGGCGGGGCCGAATTCACCCCTCCACTTT. Residues: CASSVDVQAGPNSPLHF. The chain couples TRBV9 to TRBJ1-6, with D possibly matching TRBD1 (5 bases). CDR1 and CDR2 from the germline V gene are SGDLS and YYNGEE. The CDR3 has 17 residues. V lost 0 bases and J 7 bases, leaving 17 bases between the germline ends.

This clone was seen only once. CDR3 sequence: CASSYTDRGYNSPLHF. CDR3 DNA: TGTGCCAGCAGTTATACGGACAGGGGCTATAATTCACCCCTCCACTTT. The V and J genes are TRBV6-5 and TRBJ1-6; TRBD1 matches 9 bases. V gave up 3 bases and J gave up 3 bases; unmatched junction bases: 3. Germline values: CDR1 MNHEY, CDR2 SVGAGI. There are 16 residues in the CDR3.

This chain links TRBV19 with TRBJ2-1, with D possibly being TRBD2 (6 bases). This CDR3 region has 16 residues. Trimming left V 3 bases short and J 0 bases short, with 12 bases between. CDR1 and CDR2 (germline): LNHDA, SQIVND (reference sequence). The CDR3 sequence is CASSMFGGSSYNEQFF. The CDR3 coding sequence is TGTGCCAGTAGTATGTTTGGGGGGAGCTCCTACAATGAGCAGTTCTTC.

The chain employs TRBV14 and TRBJ1-1; D gene unclear. The CDR3 consists of 13 residues. From germline, CDR1 is SGHDN and CDR2 FVKESK. The V and J ends lost 3 bases and 6 bases respectively, with 11 bases between them. The CDR3 DNA reads TGTGCCAGCAGCCACCAGCGGACCGCTGAAGCTTTCTTT. Translating gives CASSHQRTAEAFF.

The V and J genes are TRBV7-9 and TRBJ1-3, with unresolved D. Trimming took 5 bases from V and 0 from J, leaving 11 bases between them. Germline lookup yields CDR1 SEHNR and CDR2 FQNEAQ (reference sequence). The CDR3 has 15 residues. CDR3 loop: CASSPGGFSGNTIYF. Here the CDR3 DNA reads TGTGCCAGCAGCCCGGGTGGGTTCTCTGGAAACACCATATATTTT.

The rearrangement links TRBV9 to TRBJ1-4, with 7 bases aligning to TRBD1. The length of the CDR3 is 14 residues. Per germline, CDR1 SGDLS and CDR2 YYNGEE. J lost 8 bases, V lost 4 bases, and 8 bases had no gene match. The DNA of the CDR3 is TGTGCCAGCAGCCTGGGACAGTCATTAGAAAAACTGTTTTTT. Protein: CASSLGQSLEKLFF.

This clone has a handful of counts. The chain has TRBV3-1 (or the pseudogene TRBV3-2) and TRBJ1-2, with D unresolved. CDR3 length: 13 amino acids. V lost 1 base and J lost 2, with 5 bases in between. In germline, CDR1 is LGHDT, CDR2 YNNKEL (reference sequence). CDR3 DNA sequence: TGTGCCAGCAGCCAAGTGGTGAACTATGGCTACACCTTC. It specifies CASSQVVNYGYTF.

This chain links TRBV6-5 with TRBJ1-6; D might be TRBD1 (5 bases). V was pared by 5 bases and J by 8 bases, with 16 bases between. This CDR3 is built from 15 residues. CDR1 and CDR2 (germline): MNHEY, SVGAGI. The CDR3 coding sequence is TGTGCCAGCAGTCCAACGGGACTTTTATATTCACCCCTCCACTTT. Amino acid sequence: CASSPTGLLYSPLHF.

The chain links TRBV11-2 to TRBJ2-2; no clear D gene. The germline V gene has CDR1 SGHAT and CDR2 FQNNGV. The CDR3 consists of 15 residues. V dropped 3 bases and J dropped 1 base, with 9 bases sitting between them. The CDR3 DNA reads as TGTGCCAGCAGCTTGTCACAGAGGAACACCGGGGAGCTGTTTTTT. As protein: CASSLSQRNTGELFF.

The chain employs TRBV7-6 and TRBJ2-1; 7 bases agree with TRBD2. The germline V gene encodes CDR1 SGHVS and CDR2 FNYEAQ. There are 13 residues in the CDR3. Unmatched junction bases numbered 2, after V lost 1 base and J lost 8 bases. In DNA form, the CDR3 reads TGTGCCAGCAGCTTAGTGGCGGGGGATGAGCAGTTCTTC. Its translation is CASSLVAGDEQFF.

This chain's CDR3 is CASSAGDMPNTEAFF. The CDR3 coding sequence is TGCGCCAGCAGCGCAGGGGACATGCCGAACACTGAAGCTTTCTTT. The rearrangement uses TRBV5-1 and TRBJ1-1; D is possibly TRBD1 (6 bases). Between the trimmed V and J ends, which lost 4 bases and 1 base, there was a span of 14 bases. The CDR3 covers 15 residues. Germline CDR1 and CDR2: SGHRS and YFSETQ.

About this clone: Other DNA sequences in this specimen translate into the identical CDR3. V and J are TRBV25-1 and TRBJ1-4; no clear D. Germline values: CDR1 MGHDK, CDR2 SYGVNS. The CDR3 totals 14 residues. The V end was cut by 3 bases, the J end by 4 bases, with 9 bases between. The CDR3 loop is CASSDRVGNEKLFF. CDR3 nucleotide sequence: TGTGCCAGCAGTGATAGGGTGGGTAATGAAAAACTGTTTTTT. The full variable domain, in which reference TRBV25-1 and TRBJ1-4 provide the parts outside the CDR3, is EADIYQTPRYLVIGTGKKITLECSQTMGHDKMYWYQQDPGMELHLIHYSYGVNSTEKGDLSSESTVSRIRTEHFPLTLESARPSHTSQYLCASSDRVGNEKLFFGSGTQLSVL.

The genes are TRBV7-9 and TRBJ2-3, with D uncertain. The germline gives CDR1 SEHNR, CDR2 FQNEAQ (reference sequence). The CDR3 sequence is 14 residues long. V was cut by 5 bases and J by 6 bases, with 15 bases left in between. CDR3 in DNA: TGTGCCAGCAGCCGGCGTGGGTATTTGGATACGCAGTATTTT. Its translation: CASSRRGYLDTQYF.

The count of this clone is one. CDR3: CASSPGAASYEQYF. The CDR3 DNA is TGTGCCAGCAGCCCGGGGGCAGCCTCCTACGAGCAGTACTTC. The rearrangement links TRBV3-1 (or the pseudogene TRBV3-2) to TRBJ2-7, with D possibly being TRBD1 or TRBD2 (6 bases each). CDR3 length equals 14 residues. Germline-derived CDR1 and CDR2 are LGHDT and YNNKEL (reference sequence). Between the trimmed V and J ends, which lost 4 bases and 0 bases, there was a span of 10 bases.

The J gene is TRBJ1-1, the V gene TRBV21-1. TRBV21-1 is marked as a pseudogene. This CDR3 contains 11 residues. Written as DNA, the CDR3 is TGTGCCAGCAGCAAAGCAAGGGAAGCTTTCTTT. Translated, it gives CASSKAREAFF.